The rows below give T cell receptor beta chains drawn from one sample of a study of regulatory T cells in long-lasting Graves disease. MiXCR was run by TCRdb on the multiplex PCR reads, yielding one entry per CDR3 protein. The sample consists of 350,000 to 450,000 distinct CDR3 sequences, more than 13% of them appearing once. These data were likewise used in another study, on T cells in Graves' hyperthyroidism and ophthalmopathy.

The specimen comprised peripheral blood mononuclear cells (PBMCs), sampled at new diagnosis, from a patient treated with antithyroid drugs. These receptors came from a woman aged 25 to 39 with Graves disease. CDR3s include the opening cysteine and the closing phenylalanine or tryptophan. The order of the fields is V gene, J gene, clone size, D gene, CDR3 protein, CDR3 DNA. A D gene is named only where the DNA matches it firmly. Size is omitted from some rows. Given values are once, few, many or a class for expanded clones.

V gene: TRBV5-5; J gene: TRBJ2-5; clone size: NA; D gene: NA; CDR3 protein: CASSLSSETQYF; CDR3 DNA: TGTGCCAGCAGCCTTTCGTCGGAGACCCAGTACTTC
V gene: TRBV5-1; J gene: TRBJ1-1; clone size: many; D gene: NA; CDR3 protein: CASSFTTGLGTEAFF; CDR3 DNA: TGCGCCAGCAGCTTTACGACAGGCTTGGGCACTGAAGCTTTCTTT
V gene: TRBV19; J gene: TRBJ2-1; clone size: many; D gene: NA; CDR3 protein: CASSHSGGVSTIYNEQFF; CDR3 DNA: TGTGCCAGTAGTCACTCCGGTGGGGTATCTACTATCTACAATGAGCAGTTCTTC
V gene: TRBV6-2/TRBV6-3; J gene: TRBJ2-7; clone size: many; D gene: TRBD2; CDR3 protein: CASRPPRASGKSRGYEQYF; CDR3 DNA: TGTGCCAGCAGGCCCCCCAGGGCTAGCGGGAAGTCGAGGGGATACGAGCAGTACTTC
V gene: TRBV30; J gene: TRBJ1-1; clone size: many; D gene: NA; CDR3 protein: CAWTRANTEAFF; CDR3 DNA: TGTGCCTGGACTAGAGCGAACACTGAAGCTTTCTTT
V gene: TRBV19; J gene: TRBJ2-1; clone size: few; D gene: NA; CDR3 protein: CASSMAGREQFF; CDR3 DNA: TGTGCCAGTAGTATGGCCGGGCGTGAGCAGTTCTTC
V gene: TRBV7-9; J gene: TRBJ2-3; clone size: many; D gene: TRBD1; CDR3 protein: CASSPWTGGSTDTQYF; CDR3 DNA: TGTGCCAGCAGCCCCTGGACAGGGGGTAGCACAGATACGCAGTATTTT
V gene: TRBV20-1; J gene: TRBJ1-1; clone size: NA; D gene: NA; CDR3 protein: CSARSFVNTEAFF; CDR3 DNA: TGCAGTGCTAGAAGTTTTGTGAACACTGAAGCTTTCTTT
V gene: TRBV6-1; J gene: TRBJ2-5; clone size: many; D gene: TRBD2; CDR3 protein: CASTTTIWTSVGRLETQYF; CDR3 DNA: TGTGCCAGCACCACTACCATATGGACTAGCGTCGGACGACTGGAGACCCAGTACTTC
V gene: TRBV5-4; J gene: TRBJ2-1; clone size: few; D gene: NA; CDR3 protein: CASSLELSVAEQFF; CDR3 DNA: TGTGCCAGCAGCTTGGAACTTAGCGTGGCTGAGCAGTTCTTC
V gene: TRBV20-1; J gene: TRBJ2-7; clone size: many; D gene: TRBD1; CDR3 protein: CSARGDSNYEQYF; CDR3 DNA: TGCAGTGCTAGAGGGGACAGCAACTACGAGCAGTACTTC
V gene: TRBV11-2; J gene: TRBJ1-2; clone size: many; D gene: NA; CDR3 protein: CASSSLTGANGYTF; CDR3 DNA: TGTGCCAGCAGCTCCCTCACGGGCGCCAATGGCTACACCTTC
V gene: TRBV12-3/TRBV12-4; J gene: TRBJ2-7; clone size: NA; D gene: TRBD2; CDR3 protein: CASNVGGGSPYEQYF; CDR3 DNA: TGTGCCAGCAACGTAGGAGGCGGGAGCCCCTACGAGCAGTACTTC
V gene: TRBV20-1; J gene: TRBJ2-5; clone size: NA; D gene: NA; CDR3 protein: CSARDRTPLETQYF; CDR3 DNA: TGCAGTGCTAGAGATCGGACTCCCCTAGAGACCCAGTACTTC
V gene: TRBV6-2/TRBV6-3; J gene: TRBJ2-3; clone size: many; D gene: NA; CDR3 protein: CASSEGPRETQYTQYF; CDR3 DNA: TGTGCCAGCAGTGAAGGTCCTAGAGAAACACAATATACGCAGTATTTT
V gene: TRBV12-3/TRBV12-4; J gene: TRBJ1-1; clone size: many; D gene: NA; CDR3 protein: CASSLPGVTEAFF; CDR3 DNA: TGTGCCAGCAGTTTACCCGGGGTCACTGAAGCTTTCTTT
V gene: TRBV20-1; J gene: TRBJ1-1; clone size: few; D gene: TRBD1; CDR3 protein: CSAKGAGHTEAFF; CDR3 DNA: TGCAGTGCTAAGGGGGCAGGGCACACTGAAGCTTTCTTT
V gene: TRBV6-5; J gene: TRBJ2-1; clone size: few; D gene: TRBD1; CDR3 protein: CASSYSGTGYNEQFF; CDR3 DNA: TGTGCCAGCAGTTACTCCGGGACAGGGTATAATGAGCAGTTCTTC
V gene: TRBV19; J gene: TRBJ2-7; clone size: NA; D gene: NA; CDR3 protein: CASSIGLVTSLSYEQYF; CDR3 DNA: TGTGCCAGTAGTATAGGCCTTGTAACTAGTCTATCCTACGAGCAGTACTTC
V gene: TRBV3-1; J gene: TRBJ2-5; clone size: NA; D gene: TRBD2; CDR3 protein: CASSQVSGGQETQYF; CDR3 DNA: TGTGCCAGCAGCCAAGTTTCGGGGGGACAAGAGACCCAGTACTTC
V gene: TRBV9; J gene: TRBJ2-5; clone size: many; D gene: NA; CDR3 protein: CASSSQYQETQYF; CDR3 DNA: TGTGCCAGCAGCTCCCAGTACCAAGAGACCCAGTACTTC
V gene: TRBV9; J gene: TRBJ2-2; clone size: few; D gene: NA; CDR3 protein: CASSKGLITGELFF; CDR3 DNA: TGTGCCAGCAGCAAGGGACTCATCACCGGGGAGCTGTTTTTT
V gene: TRBV5-4; J gene: TRBJ2-1; clone size: few; D gene: NA; CDR3 protein: CASTYGTPGAYNEQFF; CDR3 DNA: TGTGCCAGCACCTACGGGACTCCTGGCGCCTACAATGAGCAGTTCTTC
V gene: TRBV7-9; J gene: TRBJ2-7; clone size: few; D gene: TRBD2; CDR3 protein: CASSASGRVYEQYF; CDR3 DNA: TGTGCCAGCAGCGCTAGCGGGAGGGTCTACGAGCAGTACTTC
V gene: TRBV28; J gene: TRBJ2-3; clone size: many; D gene: NA; CDR3 protein: CASCRLVDTQYF; CDR3 DNA: TGTGCCAGCTGCAGGCTGGTAGATACGCAGTATTTT
V gene: TRBV2; J gene: TRBJ1-2; clone size: many; D gene: NA; CDR3 protein: CASSERSYGYTF; CDR3 DNA: TGTGCCAGCAGTGAACGGTCCTATGGCTACACCTTC
V gene: TRBV4-2; J gene: TRBJ2-1; clone size: many; D gene: TRBD2; CDR3 protein: CASSQEGQRELVDEQFF; CDR3 DNA: TGTGCCAGCAGCCAAGAAGGTCAGCGGGAGTTAGTTGACGAGCAGTTCTTC
V gene: TRBV18; J gene: TRBJ1-4; clone size: many; D gene: NA; CDR3 protein: CASSPRDNSYNEKLFF; CDR3 DNA: TGTGCCAGCTCACCCCGGGACAATTCATATAATGAAAAACTGTTTTTT
V gene: TRBV20-1; J gene: TRBJ2-5; clone size: many; D gene: TRBD2; CDR3 protein: CSAWGAGTEQETQYF; CDR3 DNA: TGCAGTGCTTGGGGAGCGGGGACCGAACAAGAGACCCAGTACTTC
V gene: TRBV12-3/TRBV12-4; J gene: TRBJ2-5; clone size: many; D gene: NA; CDR3 protein: CASSLAGTETQYF; CDR3 DNA: TGTGCCAGCAGTTTAGCGGGCACTGAGACCCAGTACTTC
V gene: TRBV6-2/TRBV6-3; J gene: TRBJ2-1; clone size: NA; D gene: TRBD2; CDR3 protein: CASSARTSGMGNNEQFF; CDR3 DNA: TGTGCCAGCAGTGCCCGGACTAGCGGGATGGGCAACAATGAGCAGTTCTTC
V gene: TRBV7-3; J gene: TRBJ2-2; clone size: many; D gene: NA; CDR3 protein: CASSLEEVGAGELFF; CDR3 DNA: TGTGCCAGCAGCTTAGAAGAGGTGGGGGCCGGGGAGCTGTTTTTT